This TCR beta chain was obtained from a study of blood T cell repertoires in COVID-19. Study information: Whether acute or convalescent, the COVID-19 samples came from the United States, Italy and Spain. From T cells, B-cell-depleted T cells, or PBMCs came the material, which was cDNA or gDNA.

Adults between about 18 and 89 years of age took part from some 25 US areas. Exposed enrollees had met someone with a PCR-confirmed or clinician-diagnosed COVID-19 case at some point within the 2 weeks before study entry. The V end lost 9 bases, the J end lost 2 bases, and 11 bases lay between the germline ends. Germline assignment: CDR1 SEHNR and CDR2 FQNEAQ (reference sequence). The CDR3 runs 13 residues. Some clones are missing from TCRdb's copy, which holds only in-frame ones; the method was immunoSEQ multiplex PCR. Among a few hundred thousand clones listed, 91% were seen once. This sequence joins TRBV7-9 and TRBJ1-3; TRBD1 is a possible D gene (6 bases). The clonotype comes from a woman aged 40 to 50 who had been exposed to COVID-19. Sample: PBMCs or T cells enriched from blood (not recorded which). In DNA, the CDR3 is TGTGCCAGTGAACAGGGCGCTGGAAACACCATATATTTT. Amino acids: CASEQGAGNTIYF.